The entry below gives a single T cell receptor beta chain sequence along with its context. Its matching antigen is unknown. The source of the sample is a study of cytomegalovirus exposure and HLA in healthy donors. Healthy bone marrow donors supplied every sample. Study results and limitations: The authors listed 180 or so TCR beta chains as cytomegalovirus-associated.

It was with 60 Vbeta and 13 Jbeta primers that the PCR ran. Generated by immunoSEQ multiplex PCR, the TCRdb table keeps only in-frame clones and is missing some. In total, the table holds some 41,000 clones. Unmatched junction bases numbered 3, after V lost 4 bases and J lost 8 bases. CDR3 length: 14 residues. In germline, CDR1 is SGHNT, CDR2 YYREEE (reference sequence). Sequencing was done on a sample of PBMCs. The chain employs TRBV5-4 and TRBJ1-6; 10 positions agree with TRBD1. This clonotype was sampled from a man aged 25 to 40 in good health and CMV-seronegative. The CDR3 protein is CASSETGGDSPLHF. The CDR3 DNA sequence: TGTGCCAGCAGCGAGACAGGGGGCGATTCACCCCTCCACTTT.